Below, 17 T cell receptor beta chains from the same sample are listed, as sequenced in a study of T cell responses to AZD1222 COVID-19 vaccine. Assay used: immunoSEQ multiplex PCR; TCRdb lists only in-frame clones, some missing. The sample yields fewer than 70,000 clones, roughly 80% seen once. Sequencing used peripheral blood, obtained 28 days after the second AZD1222 dose. Every receptor here comes from an adult who received the AZD1222 COVID-19 vaccine.

V is TRBV7-2 and J is TRBJ1-2, with D perhaps matching TRBD1 (6 bases). The germline CDR1 and CDR2 sequences are SGHTA and FQGNSA. The CDR3 consists of 14 residues. With 1 base removed from V and 6 bases from J, the gap between germline ends came to 12 bases. The CDR3 spells CASSLGTQGHGYTF. CDR3 coding DNA: TGTGCCAGCAGCTTAGGGACACAGGGCCATGGCTACACCTTC. Full variable domain (rest looked up from reference TRBV7-2 and TRBJ1-2): GAGVSQSPSNKVTEKGKDVELRCDPISGHTALYWYRQSLGQGLEFLIYFQGNSAPDKSGLPSDRFSAERTGGSVSTLTIQRTQQEDSAVYLCASSLGTQGHGYTFGSGTRLTVV.

V and J are TRBV7-2 and TRBJ2-3, with 10 bases matching TRBD2. The CDR3 is made up of 16 amino acids. V gave up 2 bases and J gave up 0 bases; unmatched junction bases: 2. CDR1 is SGHTA, CDR2 FQGNSA, per germline. CDR3 region: CASSLIAGGSTDTQYF. In DNA form, the CDR3 reads TGTGCCAGCAGCTTAATAGCGGGGGGTAGCACAGATACGCAGTATTTT.

The V and J genes are TRBV5-1 and TRBJ1-3; D not resolved. The CDR3 is 14 residues long. Germline V gene sequence: CDR1 SGHRS, CDR2 YFSETQ. With 6 bases removed from V and 0 bases from J, the gap between germline ends came to 10 bases. The DNA for the CDR3 is TGCGCCAGCACCCTGGGGAGCTCTGGAAACACCATATATTTT. This codes for CASTLGSSGNTIYF.

The chain combines TRBV7-2 with TRBJ2-5, with TRBD1 as a possible D gene (5 bases). Deletions cut 5 bases from V and 7 bases from J, with 17 bases between. This CDR3 region has 14 residues. The germline gives CDR1 SGHTA, CDR2 FQGNSA. CDR3 DNA: TGTGCCAGCAGCCCCCAGACGGCCCAGGGGACCCAGTACTTC. Encoded protein: CASSPQTAQGTQYF. Complete variable domain (other parts from reference TRBV7-2 and TRBJ2-5): GAGVSQSPSNKVTEKGKDVELRCDPISGHTALYWYRQSLGQGLEFLIYFQGNSAPDKSGLPSDRFSAERTGGSVSTLTIQRTQQEDSAVYLCASSPQTAQGTQYFGPGTRLLVL.

This chain joins TRBV11-3 and TRBJ2-7; D is unresolved. V lost 1 base and J 3 bases, leaving 7 bases between the germline ends. The CDR3 spans 13 residues. Germline assignment: CDR1 SGHNT and CDR2 YENEEA. The CDR3 DNA is TGTGCCAGCAGCTTAGCGGGCAGCTACGAGCAGTACTTC. This gives the protein CASSLAGSYEQYF.

The gene calls are TRBV27 and TRBJ1-2, with D tentatively TRBD1 (5 bases). The CDR3 loop spans 13 amino acids. CDR1 is MNHEY, CDR2 SMNVEV, per germline (reference sequence). V lost 4 bases, J lost 7 bases, and 13 bases lay in between. The CDR3 spells CASSWGEGGGYTF. The CDR3, as DNA: TGTGCCAGCAGTTGGGGGGAGGGTGGTGGCTACACCTTC.

The rearrangement uses TRBV7-3 and TRBJ2-3; TRBD1 agrees at 9 bases. Germline lookup yields CDR1 SGHTA and CDR2 FQGTGA. This CDR3 spans 12 amino acids. Unmatched junction bases numbered 3, after V lost 4 bases and J lost 10 bases. DNA of the CDR3: TGTGCCAGCAGCTCGGGACAGGGTCCGCAGTATTTT. Its protein product is CASSSGQGPQYF. Full variable domain (rest looked up from reference TRBV7-3 and TRBJ2-3): GAGVSQTPSNKVTEKGKYVELRCDPISGHTALYWYRQSLGQGPEFLIYFQGTGAADDSGLPNDRFFAVRPEGSVSTLKIQRTERGDSAVYLCASSSGQGPQYFGPGTRLTVL.

CDR3 sequence (DNA): TGTGCCAGTAGTATGGACCTAAGCTCCTACAATGAGCAGTTCTTC. As protein: CASSMDLSSYNEQFF. The J gene is TRBJ2-1, the V gene TRBV19; D remains unclear. The CDR3 length is 15 residues. Germline V lookup: CDR1 LNHDA, CDR2 SQIVND (reference sequence). Between the trimmed V and J ends, which lost 3 bases and 0 bases, there was a span of 9 bases.

This chain joins TRBV30 and TRBJ2-7; 10 nucleotides line up with TRBD2. The germline V gene encodes CDR1 GTSNPN and CDR2 SVGIG (reference sequence). This CDR3 region has 14 residues. The V gene end was trimmed by 0 bases and the J gene end by 5 bases; junction bases not matched to a gene: 4. The CDR3 loop is CAWSVPSGGNEQYF. The CDR3 nucleotides read TGTGCCTGGAGTGTGCCTAGCGGGGGAAACGAGCAGTACTTC.

V and J are TRBV7-2 and TRBJ2-7, with D possibly TRBD1 on 5 matching bases. In germline, CDR1 is SGHTA, CDR2 FQGNSA. V was trimmed by 1 base and J by 2 bases, leaving 18 bases between them. This CDR3 region has 17 residues. CDR3 residues: CASSLVAGQGDTYEQYF. CDR3 coding DNA: TGTGCCAGCAGCTTAGTGGCAGGCCAGGGCGATACCTACGAGCAGTACTTC.

This chain links TRBV13 with TRBJ1-1, with D possibly matching TRBD1 (5 bases). Germline V lookup: CDR1 PRHDT, CDR2 FYEKMQ (reference sequence). V shed 1 base and J shed 2 bases, with 8 bases lying between them. The CDR3 consists of 14 residues. CDR3 sequence reads: CASSLAQGNTEAFF. In DNA form, the CDR3 reads TGTGCCAGCAGCTTAGCCCAGGGAAACACTGAAGCTTTCTTT. Together with reference TRBV13 and TRBJ1-1, the CDR3 gives the full variable domain: AAGVIQSPRHLIKEKRETATLKCYPIPRHDTVYWYQQGPGQDPQFLISFYEKMQSDKGSIPDRFSAQQFSDYHSELNMSSLELGDSALYFCASSLAQGNTEAFFGQGTRLTVV.

The J gene is TRBJ2-5, the V gene TRBV29-1, with a possible D match to TRBD1 (5 bases). V lost 7 bases and J 5 bases, leaving 17 bases between the germline ends. CDR3 length equals 13 residues. Per the germline V gene, CDR1 is SQVTM and CDR2 is ANQGSEA. CDR3 sequence reads: CSGTQAPRETQYF. The CDR3 DNA reads TGCAGCGGAACACAGGCTCCCAGGGAGACCCAGTACTTC.

The J gene is TRBJ1-4, the V gene TRBV7-9; D not resolved. The CDR3 spans 15 residues. V gave up 5 bases and J gave up 0 bases, with 10 bases separating them. CDR1 and CDR2 from the germline V gene are SEHNR and FQNEAQ (reference sequence). CDR3 in DNA: TGTGCCAGCAGCGACGACACGACAACTAATGAAAAACTGTTTTTT. It codes for CASSDDTTTNEKLFF.

V gene TRBV6-1 combines with J gene TRBJ1-5; D remains unclear. The V end lost 0 bases, the J end lost 5 bases, and 8 bases lay between the germline ends. The CDR3 runs to 14 residues. The V gene's germline CDR1 is MNHNS and CDR2 SASEGT. The DNA for the CDR3 is TGTGCCAGCAGTGAAGCAGCAGGTTATCAGCCCCAGCATTTT. Its translation: CASSEAAGYQPQHF.

The chain links TRBV5-3 to TRBJ1-3; TRBD1 matches at 8 bases. TRBV5-3 counts as an open reading frame of uncertain function. The CDR3 extends over 15 amino acids. J was trimmed by 7 bases and V by 4 bases; bases with no gene match: 10. The CDR3 loop is CARSPGQVGDNTIYF. The CDR3 bases are TGTGCCAGAAGCCCGGGACAGGTCGGCGACAACACCATATATTTT.

This clone has only one observation. The chain couples TRBV7-2 to TRBJ1-5; 7 nucleotides align to TRBD1. This CDR3 comprises 14 residues. V dropped 7 bases and J dropped 4; count of bases not matched to a gene: 7. Germline-derived CDR1 and CDR2 are SGHTA and FQGNSA. This chain's CDR3 is CASNERGQNQPQHF. CDR3 DNA: TGTGCCAGCAACGAGAGGGGACAGAATCAGCCCCAGCATTTT.

The rearrangement links TRBV5-5 to TRBJ1-1, with unresolved D. Germline V CDR1 and CDR2: SGHKS, YYEKEE (reference sequence). The CDR3 runs to 11 residues. V was pared by 2 bases and J by 3 bases, with 2 bases between. The CDR3 reads CASSLYTEAFF. As DNA, the CDR3 is TGTGCCAGCAGCTTATACACTGAAGCTTTCTTT. The full variable domain, with the rest looked up from reference TRBV5-5 and TRBJ1-1, is DAGVTQSPTHLIKTRGQQVTLRCSPISGHKSVSWYQQVLGQGPQFIFQYYEKEERGRGNFPDRFSARQFPNYSSELNVNALLLGDSALYLCASSLYTEAFFGQGTRLTVV.